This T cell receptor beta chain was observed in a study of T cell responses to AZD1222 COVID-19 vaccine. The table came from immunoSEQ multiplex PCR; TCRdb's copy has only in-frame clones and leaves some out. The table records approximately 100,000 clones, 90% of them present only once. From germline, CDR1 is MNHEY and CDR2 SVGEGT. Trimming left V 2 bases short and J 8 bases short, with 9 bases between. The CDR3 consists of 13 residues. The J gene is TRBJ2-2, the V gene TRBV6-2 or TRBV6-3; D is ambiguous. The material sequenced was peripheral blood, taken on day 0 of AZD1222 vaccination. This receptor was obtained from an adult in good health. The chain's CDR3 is CASSYRARGELFF. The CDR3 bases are TGTGCCAGCAGTTACCGGGCCAGAGGGGAGCTGTTTTTT.